This T cell receptor (beta chain) was sequenced during a study of shared clonotypes between healthy human individuals. Study-level points and caveats: Sharing across four donors was highest in naive CD4 (approximately 5%) and lowest in memory CD8 (roughly 0.4%). Even with large depth, rarefaction showed that sorted-subset sequencing was incomplete.

Deep-level running was used for the assay. Using immunoSEQ multiplex PCR, the repertoire was profiled, and TCRdb retains in-frame clones only, with some absent. This table holds some 2.1 million clones, roughly 94% found once. A note on this clone: Its antigen is currently unknown.

Trimming took off 0 bases at V and 3 bases at J, with 15 bases between the two ends. Germline CDR1 reads SGDLS; CDR2 reads YYNGEE. The CDR3 is 17 amino acids. Study donors comprised healthy, HIV-negative adults devoid of recent acute infection or vaccination. This TCR was sampled from a man aged 18 to 29 in good health. Sequencing was performed on naive CD4+ T cells sorted from blood. As to subset: CD45RA+ positively selected. The chain employs TRBV9 and TRBJ1-4; a weak D match, TRBD1 (6 bases). The CDR3 DNA sequence: TGTGCCAGCAGCGTAGCCCGGGGGGGCGTACCTAATGAAAAACTGTTTTTT. As protein: CASSVARGGVPNEKLFF.